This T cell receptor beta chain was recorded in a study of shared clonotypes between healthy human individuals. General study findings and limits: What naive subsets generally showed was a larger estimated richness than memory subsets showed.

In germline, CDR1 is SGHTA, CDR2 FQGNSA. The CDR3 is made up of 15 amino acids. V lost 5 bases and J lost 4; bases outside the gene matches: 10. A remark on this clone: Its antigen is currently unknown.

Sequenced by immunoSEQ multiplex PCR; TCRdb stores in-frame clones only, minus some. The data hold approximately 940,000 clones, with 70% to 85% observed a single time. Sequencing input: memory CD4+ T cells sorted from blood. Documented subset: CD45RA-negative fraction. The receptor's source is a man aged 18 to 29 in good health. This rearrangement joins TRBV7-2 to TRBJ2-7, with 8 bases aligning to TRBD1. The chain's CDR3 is CASSKGAGGVYEQYF. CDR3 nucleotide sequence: TGTGCCAGCAGCAAAGGGGCAGGGGGCGTATACGAGCAGTACTTC.